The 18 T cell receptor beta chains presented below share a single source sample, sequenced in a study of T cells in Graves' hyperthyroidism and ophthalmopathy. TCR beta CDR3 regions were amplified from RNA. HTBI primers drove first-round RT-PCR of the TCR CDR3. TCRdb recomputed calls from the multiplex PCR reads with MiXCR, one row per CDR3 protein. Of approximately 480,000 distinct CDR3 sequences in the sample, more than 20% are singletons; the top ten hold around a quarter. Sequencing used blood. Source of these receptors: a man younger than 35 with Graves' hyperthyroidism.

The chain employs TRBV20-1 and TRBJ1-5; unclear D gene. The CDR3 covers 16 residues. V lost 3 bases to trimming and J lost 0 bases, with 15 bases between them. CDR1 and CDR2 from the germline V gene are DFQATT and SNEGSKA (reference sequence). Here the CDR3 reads CSASEFETDSNQPQHF. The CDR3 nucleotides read TGCAGTGCTAGTGAATTCGAGACGGATAGCAATCAGCCCCAGCATTTT.

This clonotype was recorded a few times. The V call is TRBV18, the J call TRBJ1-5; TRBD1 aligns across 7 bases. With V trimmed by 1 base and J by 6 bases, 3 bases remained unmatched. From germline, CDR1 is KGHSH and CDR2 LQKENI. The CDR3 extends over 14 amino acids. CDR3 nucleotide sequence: TGTGCCAGCTCACCACAACAGGGGAGTCAGCCCCAGCATTTT. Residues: CASSPQQGSQPQHF.

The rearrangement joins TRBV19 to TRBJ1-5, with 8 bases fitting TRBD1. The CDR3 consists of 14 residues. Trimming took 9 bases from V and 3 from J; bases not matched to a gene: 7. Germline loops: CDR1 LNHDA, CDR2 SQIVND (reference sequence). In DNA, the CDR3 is TGTGCCAGCCGAGGGACAGGAGTCAATCAGCCCCAGCATTTT. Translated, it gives CASRGTGVNQPQHF.

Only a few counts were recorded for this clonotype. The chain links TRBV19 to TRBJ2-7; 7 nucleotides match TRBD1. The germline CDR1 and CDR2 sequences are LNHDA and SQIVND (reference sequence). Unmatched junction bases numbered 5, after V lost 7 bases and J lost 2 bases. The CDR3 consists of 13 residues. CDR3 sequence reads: CASTHGTAYEQYF. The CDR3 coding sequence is TGTGCCAGTACCCATGGGACAGCCTACGAGCAGTACTTC. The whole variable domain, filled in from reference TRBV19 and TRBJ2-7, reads DGGITQSPKYLFRKEGQNVTLSCEQNLNHDAMYWYRQDPGQGLRLIYYSQIVNDFQKGDIAEGYSVSREKKESFPLTVTSAQKNPTAFYLCASTHGTAYEQYFGPGTRLTVT.

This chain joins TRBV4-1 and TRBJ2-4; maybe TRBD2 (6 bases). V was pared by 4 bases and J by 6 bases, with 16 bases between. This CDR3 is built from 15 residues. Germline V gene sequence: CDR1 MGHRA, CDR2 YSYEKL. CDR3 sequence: CASSPEGRSLNIQYF. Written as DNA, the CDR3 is TGCGCCAGCAGCCCGGAGGGGCGTAGTTTAAACATTCAGTACTTC.

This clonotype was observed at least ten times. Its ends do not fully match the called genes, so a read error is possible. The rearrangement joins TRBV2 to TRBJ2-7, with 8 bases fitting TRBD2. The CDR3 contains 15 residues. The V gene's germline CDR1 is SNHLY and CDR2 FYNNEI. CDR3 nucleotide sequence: TGTACCAGCAGCGCGAGCGGGGGTGTCTCCTACGAGCAGTACTTC. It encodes CTSSASGGVSYEQYF. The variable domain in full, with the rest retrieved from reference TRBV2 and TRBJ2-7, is EPEVTQTPSHQVTQMGQEVILRCVPISNHLYFYWYRQILGQKVEFLVSFYNNEISEKSEIFDDQFSVERPDGSNFTLKIRSTKLEDSAMYFCTSSASGGVSYEQYFGPGTRLTVT.

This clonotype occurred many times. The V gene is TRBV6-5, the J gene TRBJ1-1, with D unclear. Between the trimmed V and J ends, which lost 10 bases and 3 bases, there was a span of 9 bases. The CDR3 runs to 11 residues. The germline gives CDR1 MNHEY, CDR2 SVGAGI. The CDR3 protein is CAIRSYTEAFF. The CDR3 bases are TGTGCCATCCGGTCTTACACTGAAGCTTTCTTT.

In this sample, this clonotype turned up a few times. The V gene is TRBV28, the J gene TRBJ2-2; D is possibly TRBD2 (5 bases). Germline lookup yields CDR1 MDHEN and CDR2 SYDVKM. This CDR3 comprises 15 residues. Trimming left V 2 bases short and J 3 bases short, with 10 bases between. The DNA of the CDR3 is TGTGCCAGCAGTTTACCGGGGTTATACACCGGGGAGCTGTTTTTT. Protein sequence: CASSLPGLYTGELFF.

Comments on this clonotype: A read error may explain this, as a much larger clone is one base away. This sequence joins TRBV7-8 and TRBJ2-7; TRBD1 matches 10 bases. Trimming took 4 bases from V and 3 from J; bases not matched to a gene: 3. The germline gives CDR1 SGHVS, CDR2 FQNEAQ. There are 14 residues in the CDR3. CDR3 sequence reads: CASSSGTGDYEQYF. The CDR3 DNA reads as TGTGCCAGCAGCTCGGGGACAGGGGACTACGAGCAGTACTTC.

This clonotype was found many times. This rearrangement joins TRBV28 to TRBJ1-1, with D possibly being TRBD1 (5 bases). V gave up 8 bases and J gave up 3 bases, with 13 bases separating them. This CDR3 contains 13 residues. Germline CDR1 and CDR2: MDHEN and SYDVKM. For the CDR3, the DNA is TGTGCCAGCGAGTGGGGCCGGGACACTGAAGCTTTCTTT. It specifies CASEWGRDTEAFF.

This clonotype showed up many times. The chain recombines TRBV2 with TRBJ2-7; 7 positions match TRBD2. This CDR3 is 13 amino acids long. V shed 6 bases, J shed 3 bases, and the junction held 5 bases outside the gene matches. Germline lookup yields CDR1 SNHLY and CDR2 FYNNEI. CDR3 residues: CASSPAGDYEQYF. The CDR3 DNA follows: TGTGCCAGCAGCCCTGCGGGGGACTACGAGCAGTACTTC.

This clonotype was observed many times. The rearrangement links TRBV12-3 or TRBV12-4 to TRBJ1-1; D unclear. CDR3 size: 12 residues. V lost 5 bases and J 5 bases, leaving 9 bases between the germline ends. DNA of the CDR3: TGTGCCAGCAGTCAATCGGGGACTGAAGCTTTCTTT. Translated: CASSQSGTEAFF.

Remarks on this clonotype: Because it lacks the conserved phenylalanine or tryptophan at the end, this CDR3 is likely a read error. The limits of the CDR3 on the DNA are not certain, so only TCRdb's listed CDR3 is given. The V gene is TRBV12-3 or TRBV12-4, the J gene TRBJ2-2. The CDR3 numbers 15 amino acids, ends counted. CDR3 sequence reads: CASSFWRHGTGELCL.

The CDR3 sequence is CASTRWGGGDPGANVLTF. The CDR3 bases are TGTGCCAGCACCCGATGGGGGGGAGGGGACCCTGGGGCCAACGTCCTGACTTTC. The V and J genes are TRBV6-2 or TRBV6-3 and TRBJ2-6; 7 bases match TRBD2. CDR1 MNHEY and CDR2 SVGEGT come from the germline V gene. CDR3 length equals 18 residues. V lost 7 bases, J lost 2 bases, and 14 bases stayed unmatched.

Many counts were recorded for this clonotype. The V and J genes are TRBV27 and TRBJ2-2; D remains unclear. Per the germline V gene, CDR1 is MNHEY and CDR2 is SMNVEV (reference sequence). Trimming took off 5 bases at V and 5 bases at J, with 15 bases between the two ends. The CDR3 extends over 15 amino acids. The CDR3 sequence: CASSPTFQETGELFF. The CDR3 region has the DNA TGTGCCAGCAGTCCTACATTTCAGGAAACCGGGGAGCTGTTTTTT.

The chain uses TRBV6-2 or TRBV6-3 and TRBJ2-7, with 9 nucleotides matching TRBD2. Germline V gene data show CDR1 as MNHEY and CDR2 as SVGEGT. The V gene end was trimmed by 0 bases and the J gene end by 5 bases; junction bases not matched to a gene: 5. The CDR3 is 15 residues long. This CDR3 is CASSYSSSGIDEQYF. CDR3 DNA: TGTGCCAGCAGTTACTCGTCTAGCGGGATCGACGAGCAGTACTTC.

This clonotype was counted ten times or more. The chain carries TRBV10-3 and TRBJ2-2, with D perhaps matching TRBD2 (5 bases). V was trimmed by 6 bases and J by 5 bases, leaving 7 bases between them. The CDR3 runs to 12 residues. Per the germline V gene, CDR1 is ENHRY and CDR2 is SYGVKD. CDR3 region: CAIRRETGELFF. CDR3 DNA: TGTGCCATCAGAAGGGAGACCGGGGAGCTGTTTTTT.

The CDR3 loop reads CAWSVSTSVKYF. CDR3 in DNA: TGTGCCTGGAGTGTATCGACTAGCGTCAAGTACTTC. This chain links TRBV30 with TRBJ2-4; 8 nucleotides align to TRBD2. The CDR3 loop spans 12 amino acids. The germline gives CDR1 GTSNPN, CDR2 SVGIG (reference sequence). Trimming at V came to 0 bases and at J to 14 bases, leaving 6 bases not matched to a gene.